A single sample is the source of the 18 T cell receptor beta chains below, sequenced in a study of blood T cell repertoires in COVID-19 (dated by TCRdb to about 2020). The library came from the immunoSEQ multiplex PCR assay. In TCRdb, the immuneACCESS table is reduced to in-frame sequences with V and J assigned. These tables do not hold every clone; where another copy was compared, an unresolved V gene accounts for under half, and the others remain unexplained. The sample yields over 400,000 clones; approximately 83% were counted once. Roughly 3.2% of the sample is in the top ten clones. Material for sequencing was peripheral blood. These receptor sequences come from a human donor in a cohort sampled during active COVID-19.

The rearrangement joins TRBV19 to TRBJ2-1; 7 bases agree with TRBD2. Germline V gene lookup returns CDR1 LNHDA and CDR2 SQIVND (reference sequence). The length of the CDR3 is 16 residues. With 6 bases clipped from V and 7 bases from J, the junction kept 15 bases outside the gene matches. For the CDR3, the DNA is TGTGCCAGTAGGGTGGGAGGGCCGCTCGTAGGTAATGAGCAGTTCTTC. Translated, it gives CASRVGGPLVGNEQFF.

As for this clone: Other DNA sequences from this sample encode an identical CDR3 as well. Written as DNA, the CDR3 is TGTGCCAGCAGCTTAGGACAGGGTTACACTGAAGCTTTCTTT. Translation gives CASSLGQGYTEAFF. The rearrangement links TRBV7-2 to TRBJ1-1; 7 bases line up with TRBD1. Germline assignment: CDR1 SGHTA and CDR2 FQGNSA. V lost 1 base, J lost 3 bases, and 2 bases stayed unmatched. There are 14 residues in the CDR3.

The chain joins TRBV9 to TRBJ1-6, with 7 bases that match TRBD1. The CDR3 is made up of 15 amino acids. Germline V gene sequence: CDR1 SGDLS, CDR2 YYNGEE. Unmatched junction bases numbered 6, after V lost 0 bases and J lost 9 bases. This CDR3 is CASSVVGGGGSPLHF. The CDR3, as DNA: TGTGCCAGCAGCGTAGTAGGGGGCGGAGGTTCACCCCTCCACTTT.

This chain links TRBV2 with TRBJ2-2, with 8 bases that match TRBD2. This CDR3 spans 15 amino acids. V was pared by 2 bases and J by 4 bases, with 3 bases of the junction left unmatched. Germline V gene data show CDR1 as SNHLY and CDR2 as FYNNEI. The CDR3 DNA is TGTGCCAGCAGTGAACGGACTAGCAGCACCGGGGAGCTGTTTTTT. As protein: CASSERTSSTGELFF.

The V call is TRBV5-1, the J call TRBJ2-1, with TRBD2 matching 10 bases. V lost 4 bases and J lost 0; bases outside the gene matches: 4. The CDR3 extends over 16 amino acids. Germline-derived CDR1 and CDR2 are SGHRS and YFSETQ. CDR3 sequence (DNA): TGCGCCAGCAGCCGGACTAGCGGATACTCCTACAATGAGCAGTTCTTC. This gives the protein CASSRTSGYSYNEQFF.

The rearrangement uses TRBV24-1 and TRBJ2-7; 10 bases align to TRBD1. Per the germline V gene, CDR1 is KGHDR and CDR2 is SFDVKD. This CDR3 is built from 16 residues. With V trimmed by 4 bases and J by 6 bases, 11 bases remained unmatched. The CDR3 loop is CATSDPRQGALPEQYF. In DNA form, the CDR3 reads TGTGCCACCAGTGACCCGAGACAGGGGGCGCTTCCCGAGCAGTACTTC.

Worth noting for this clone: Other DNA sequences in this sample translate to the same CDR3. This chain uses TRBV28 with TRBJ1-2, with TRBD1 matching 7 bases. The germline CDR1 and CDR2 sequences are MDHEN and SYDVKM. The ends lost 2 bases at V and 0 bases at J; junction bases unmatched: 0. This CDR3 has 14 amino acids. For the CDR3, the DNA is TGTGCCAGCAGTTTAGGGACAGCTAACTATGGCTACACCTTC. This gives the protein CASSLGTANYGYTF.

This CDR3 is CASTLPGAGPKGYTF. The CDR3 region has the DNA TGTGCCAGCACTCTTCCTGGGGCAGGGCCGAAAGGCTACACCTTC. This chain links TRBV28 with TRBJ1-2; D may be TRBD1 (5 bases). The V gene lost 7 bases and the J gene lost 8 bases, with 23 bases spanning the gap. The germline V gene encodes CDR1 MDHEN and CDR2 SYDVKM. The CDR3 spans 15 residues.

The chain recombines TRBV27 with TRBJ2-3; D unresolved. This CDR3 is built from 15 residues. Germline V gene lookup returns CDR1 MNHEY and CDR2 SMNVEV (reference sequence). V was shortened by 5 bases and J by 0 bases, with 12 bases between the two germline ends. This CDR3 is CASSGQKASTDTQYF. The CDR3 DNA reads as TGTGCCAGCAGTGGGCAAAAAGCTAGCACAGATACGCAGTATTTT.

V and J are TRBV9 and TRBJ2-2; D uncertain. Germline CDR1 and CDR2: SGDLS and YYNGEE. The CDR3 has 15 amino acids. V was clipped by 4 bases and J by 3 bases, with 13 bases between them. CDR3 sequence: CASSYNLGDTGELFF. The CDR3 DNA reads as TGTGCCAGCAGCTACAATCTCGGAGACACCGGGGAGCTGTTTTTT.

The CDR3 is CSVDPSTDTQYF. CDR3 coding DNA: TGCAGCGTTGACCCGAGCACAGATACGCAGTATTTT. The V call is TRBV29-1, the J call TRBJ2-3; no firm D call. V was shortened by 3 bases and J by 0 bases, with 4 bases between the two germline ends. The V gene's germline CDR1 is SQVTM and CDR2 ANQGSEA. The CDR3 length is 12 residues.

V gene TRBV5-4 combines with J gene TRBJ2-1, with 9 bases aligning to TRBD1. Germline V gene data show CDR1 as SGHNT and CDR2 as YYREEE (reference sequence). This CDR3 spans 18 amino acids. Losses at the gene ends were 1 base for V and 2 bases for J; bases not matched to a gene: 10. CDR3 residues: CASSLTGGAYSPYNEQFF. In nucleotides, the CDR3 is TGTGCCAGCAGCTTGACAGGGGGCGCATATAGCCCCTACAATGAGCAGTTCTTC.

The chain combines TRBV2 with TRBJ1-2; a weak D match, TRBD1 (5 bases). The CDR3 contains 12 residues. Trimming took 7 bases from V and 8 from J, leaving 14 bases between them. Germline CDR1 SNHLY, CDR2 FYNNEI. CDR3 bases: TGTGCCAGCAAGGAGAGGGGAGGAGGCTACACCTTC. This gives the protein CASKERGGGYTF.

This chain uses TRBV3-1 (or the pseudogene TRBV3-2) with TRBJ1-1; D is perhaps TRBD1 (6 bases). Trimming removed 4 bases from V and 5 bases from J, with 11 bases in between. The CDR3 is made up of 13 amino acids. The germline V gene has CDR1 LGHDT and CDR2 YNNKEL (reference sequence). In nucleotides, the CDR3 is TGTGCCAGCAGCCGACAGGTTCTAACTGAAGCTTTCTTT. Translated, it gives CASSRQVLTEAFF.

The rearrangement uses TRBV11-2 and TRBJ2-5; maybe TRBD2 (6 bases). This CDR3 has 16 residues. CDR1 SGHAT and CDR2 FQNNGV come from the germline V gene. V was shortened by 5 bases and J by 7 bases, with 23 bases between the two germline ends. This CDR3 reads CASSLVGTPVLGTQYF. The DNA of the CDR3 is TGTGCCAGCAGCCTTGTAGGGACTCCCGTCTTGGGGACCCAGTACTTC.

The V and J genes are TRBV30 and TRBJ1-4, with 7 bases matching TRBD1. The length of the CDR3 is 15 residues. The V and J ends lost 5 bases and 0 bases, in that order; junction bases with no gene match: 6. CDR1 is GTSNPN and CDR2 is SVGIG in the germline V gene (reference sequence). In DNA, the CDR3 is TGTGCCTGGGATCAGGGGGTTTCAACTAATGAAAAACTGTTTTTT. This codes for CAWDQGVSTNEKLFF.

This clone was recorded once. CDR3 in amino acids: CATSDFPGQGGNEQFF. CDR3 nucleotides: TGTGCCACCAGTGATTTTCCTGGACAGGGGGGCAATGAGCAGTTCTTC. The rearrangement uses TRBV24-1 and TRBJ2-1, with 10 bases that match TRBD1. This CDR3 comprises 16 residues. The germline V gene encodes CDR1 KGHDR and CDR2 SFDVKD. V shed 1 base, J shed 6 bases, and the junction held 5 bases outside the gene matches.

The CDR3 loop is CASSVDPAGGPLEQYF. In DNA form, the CDR3 reads TGTGCCAGCAGCGTAGATCCAGCGGGAGGGCCTCTCGAGCAGTACTTC. The V gene is TRBV9, the J gene TRBJ2-7, with TRBD2 matching over 10 bases. Germline CDR1 reads SGDLS; CDR2 reads YYNGEE. The CDR3 sequence is 16 residues long. Trimming took 0 bases from V and 6 from J; bases not matched to a gene: 9.